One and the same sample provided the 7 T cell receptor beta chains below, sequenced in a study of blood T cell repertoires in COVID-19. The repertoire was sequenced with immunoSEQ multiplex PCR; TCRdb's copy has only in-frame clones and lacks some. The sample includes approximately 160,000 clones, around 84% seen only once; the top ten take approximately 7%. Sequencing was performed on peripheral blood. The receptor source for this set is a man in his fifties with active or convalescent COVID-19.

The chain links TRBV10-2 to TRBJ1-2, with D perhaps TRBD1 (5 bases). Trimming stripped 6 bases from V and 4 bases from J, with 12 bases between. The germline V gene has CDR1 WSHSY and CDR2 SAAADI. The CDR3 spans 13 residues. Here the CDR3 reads CASSQTEGYGYTF. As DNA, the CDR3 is TGCGCCAGCAGCCAGACAGAAGGCTATGGCTACACCTTC.

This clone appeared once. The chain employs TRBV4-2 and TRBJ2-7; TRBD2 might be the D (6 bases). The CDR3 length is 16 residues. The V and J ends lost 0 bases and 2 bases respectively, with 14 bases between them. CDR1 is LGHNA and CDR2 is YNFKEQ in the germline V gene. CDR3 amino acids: CASSQDRLASTYEQYF. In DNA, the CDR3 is TGTGCCAGCAGCCAAGATAGGCTAGCGAGTACCTACGAGCAGTACTTC.

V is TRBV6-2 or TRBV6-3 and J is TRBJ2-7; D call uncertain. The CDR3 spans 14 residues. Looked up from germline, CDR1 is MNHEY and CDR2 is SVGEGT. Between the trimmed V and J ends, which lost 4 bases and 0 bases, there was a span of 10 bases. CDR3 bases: TGTGCCAGCAGTTCGACGACTGACTCCTACGAGCAGTACTTC. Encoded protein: CASSSTTDSYEQYF.

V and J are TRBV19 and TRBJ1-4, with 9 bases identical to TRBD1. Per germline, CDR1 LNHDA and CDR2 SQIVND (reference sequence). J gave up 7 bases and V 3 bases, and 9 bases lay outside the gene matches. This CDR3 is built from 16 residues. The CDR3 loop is CASSMVQGAVGEKLFF. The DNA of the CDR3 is TGTGCCAGTAGTATGGTACAGGGGGCAGTGGGTGAAAAACTGTTTTTT. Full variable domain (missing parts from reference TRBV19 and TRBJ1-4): DGGITQSPKYLFRKEGQNVTLSCEQNLNHDAMYWYRQDPGQGLRLIYYSQIVNDFQKGDIAEGYSVSREKKESFPLTVTSAQKNPTAFYLCASSMVQGAVGEKLFFGSGTQLSVL.

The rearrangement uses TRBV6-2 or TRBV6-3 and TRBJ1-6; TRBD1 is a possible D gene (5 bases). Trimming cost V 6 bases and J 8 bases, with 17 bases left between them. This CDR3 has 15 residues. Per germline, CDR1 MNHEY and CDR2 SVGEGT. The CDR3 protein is CASSLRGGVHSPLHF. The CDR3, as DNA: TGTGCCAGCAGCTTAAGGGGAGGCGTCCATTCACCCCTCCACTTT.

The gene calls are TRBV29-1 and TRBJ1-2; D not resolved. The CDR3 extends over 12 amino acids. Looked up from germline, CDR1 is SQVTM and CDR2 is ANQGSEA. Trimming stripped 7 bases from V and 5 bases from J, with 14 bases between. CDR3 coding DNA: TGCAGCGCTCAAACGCGCGGGTATGGCTACACCTTC. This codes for CSAQTRGYGYTF.

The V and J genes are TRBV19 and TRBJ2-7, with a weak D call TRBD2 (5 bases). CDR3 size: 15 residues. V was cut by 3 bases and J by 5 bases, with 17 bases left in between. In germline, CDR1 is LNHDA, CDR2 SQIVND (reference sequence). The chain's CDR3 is CASSMGRPDRNEQYF. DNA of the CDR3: TGTGCCAGTAGTATGGGGAGACCCGACCGGAACGAGCAGTACTTC. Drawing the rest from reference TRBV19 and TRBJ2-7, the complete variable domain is DGGITQSPKYLFRKEGQNVTLSCEQNLNHDAMYWYRQDPGQGLRLIYYSQIVNDFQKGDIAEGYSVSREKKESFPLTVTSAQKNPTAFYLCASSMGRPDRNEQYFGPGTRLTVT.